Below, 20 T cell receptor beta chains from the same sample are listed, as sequenced in a study of patients and donors after allogeneic stem cell transplantation (dated by TCRdb to the early 2020s). Library prep was done by RT-PCR. The sequencer listed for this sample is NextSeq 550. TCRdb applied fastp at Q25 and MiXCR to the public reads, then kept only in-frame beta chains. For every CDR3 protein sequence, its rows merge into one entry that carries the most common genes and DNA. Counted in this sample were about 110,000 distinct CDR3 sequences; approximately 40% of them appeared once. The top ten hold around 25% of the sample. Sequences were obtained from blood, either unsorted or a sorted T cell fraction (not recorded which). Every receptor here comes from a human donor who was either an allogeneic HSCT recipient or a stem cell or donor lymphocyte infusion donor (not recorded which). It is not recorded whose cells these are; they may come from a transplant donor.

This clonotype was seen a few times. The V call is TRBV6-2 or TRBV6-3, the J call TRBJ1-1; 7 nucleotides agree with TRBD1. The length of the CDR3 is 16 residues. Trimming cost V 0 bases and J 3 bases; bases outside gene matches: 7. CDR1 is MNHEY, CDR2 SVGEGT, per germline. CDR3 sequence reads: CASSYSIQGKDTEAFF. The CDR3 DNA follows: TGTGCCAGCAGTTACTCGATACAGGGGAAAGACACTGAAGCTTTCTTT.

The chain links TRBV6-2 or TRBV6-3 to TRBJ1-2; no reliable D call. The CDR3 runs 12 residues. V was cut by 7 bases and J by 5 bases, with 11 bases left in between. Germline loops: CDR1 MNHEY, CDR2 SVGEGT. CDR3 coding DNA: TGTGCCAGCACTCGGGAACCATATGGCTACACCTTC. Protein: CASTREPYGYTF.

A few counts support this clonotype. The V gene is TRBV12-3 or TRBV12-4, the J gene TRBJ1-1; the match to TRBD1 covers 7 bases. With V trimmed by 5 bases and J by 5 bases, 8 bases remained unmatched. There are 14 residues in the CDR3. The CDR3 bases are TGTGCCAGCAGTAAGCGACAGGGAGGGACTGAAGCTTTCTTT. As protein: CASSKRQGGTEAFF.

In its sample, this clonotype was seen a few times. This rearrangement joins TRBV11-2 to TRBJ2-1; no firm D call. The CDR3 length is 14 residues. CDR1 and CDR2 from the germline V gene are SGHAT and FQNNGV. V was cut by 5 bases and J by 8 bases, with 16 bases left in between. The CDR3 DNA reads as TGTGCCAGCAGCCCCGACCCCCGAGCCGATGAGCAGTTCTTC. It encodes CASSPDPRADEQFF.

There are a few counts of this clonotype. V gene TRBV14 combines with J gene TRBJ1-6, with a possible D match to TRBD1 (5 bases). This CDR3 spans 13 amino acids. The V gene lost 4 bases and the J gene lost 9 bases, with 10 bases spanning the gap. Germline V gene data show CDR1 as SGHDN and CDR2 as FVKESK. The CDR3 DNA reads TGTGCCAGCAGCCGCATGGGGGGTTCACCCCTCCACTTT. It yields the protein CASSRMGGSPLHF.

The chain recombines TRBV25-1 with TRBJ2-1; possible D gene TRBD2, 5 bases. Germline CDR1 is MGHDK and CDR2 is SYGVNS. This CDR3 is 15 amino acids long. V lost 3 bases to trimming and J lost 5 bases, with 14 bases between them. In nucleotides, the CDR3 is TGTGCCAGCAGTGACTCCGGTCTAGCCCACAATGAGCAGTTCTTC. Residues: CASSDSGLAHNEQFF.

J is TRBJ2-7 and V is TRBV13, with 10 bases matching TRBD1. Germline trimming cut 8 bases from V and 4 bases from J; bases unmatched to any gene: 11. CDR3 size: 15 residues. Germline V gene sequence: CDR1 PRHDT, CDR2 FYEKMQ (reference sequence). CDR3 region: CASSPRDRGRYEQYF. CDR3 nucleotides: TGTGCCAGCTCCCCTCGGGACAGGGGTCGATACGAGCAGTACTTC.

In this sample, this clonotype turned up a few times. This rearrangement joins TRBV10-3 to TRBJ2-7; D is unclear. Trimming cost V 0 bases and J 6 bases, with 6 bases left between them. The CDR3 contains 12 residues. The germline V gene has CDR1 ENHRY and CDR2 SYGVKD. The CDR3 here is CAISESIGEQYF. The CDR3 DNA follows: TGTGCCATCAGTGAGTCGATCGGCGAGCAGTACTTC.

A few counts support this clonotype. V gene TRBV12-3 or TRBV12-4 combines with J gene TRBJ1-6; TRBD1 matches 8 bases. CDR3 length equals 15 residues. With 5 bases clipped from V and 6 bases from J, the junction kept 6 bases outside the gene matches. CDR3 sequence: CASSPRQGFNSPLHF. The CDR3 region has the DNA TGTGCCAGCAGTCCGCGACAGGGGTTTAATTCACCCCTCCACTTT.

The gene calls are TRBV4-2 and TRBJ2-3; the match to TRBD2 covers 13 bases. Losses at the gene ends were 0 bases for V and 3 bases for J; bases not matched to a gene: 3. This CDR3 is 17 amino acids long. From germline, CDR1 is LGHNA and CDR2 YNFKEQ. The CDR3, as DNA: TGTGCCAGCAGCCAAGAATCGGGACTAGCGGGAACAGATACGCAGTATTTT. Its translation is CASSQESGLAGTDTQYF.

This clonotype has a handful of counts. The rearrangement uses TRBV6-2 or TRBV6-3 and TRBJ1-5; the D gene is possibly TRBD1 (6 bases). The CDR3 is 14 amino acids. Per the germline V gene, CDR1 is MNHEY and CDR2 is SVGEGT. With 7 bases removed from V and 3 bases from J, the gap between germline ends came to 13 bases. CDR3 nucleotides: TGTGCCAGCACCCAGACAGGATCCAATCAGCCCCAGCATTTT. Its protein product is CASTQTGSNQPQHF.

This clonotype was observed a handful of times. J is TRBJ2-2 and V is TRBV4-3; D might be TRBD2 (7 bases). Trimming left V 3 bases short and J 3 bases short, with 11 bases between. The germline CDR1 and CDR2 sequences are LGHNA and YSLEER. The CDR3 is 15 residues long. CDR3 protein: CASSQGGHYTGELFF. The CDR3 DNA is TGCGCCAGCAGCCAGGGGGGGCACTACACCGGGGAGCTGTTTTTT.

The chain links TRBV18 to TRBJ2-5; possibly TRBD2 for D (6 bases). Trimming cost V 6 bases and J 1 base, with 12 bases left between them. Germline CDR1 KGHSH, CDR2 LQKENI. This CDR3 has 14 residues. The chain's CDR3 is CASSRGLFQETQYF. As DNA, the CDR3 is TGTGCCAGCTCCCGGGGACTTTTCCAAGAGACCCAGTACTTC. Drawing the rest from reference TRBV18 and TRBJ2-5, the complete variable domain is NAGVMQNPRHLVRRRGQEARLRCSPMKGHSHVYWYRQLPEEGLKFMVYLQKENIIDESGMPKERFSAEFPKEGPSILRIQQVVRGDSAAYFCASSRGLFQETQYFGPGTRLLVL.

This chain joins TRBV29-1 and TRBJ2-1; possible D gene TRBD2, 6 bases. The CDR3 has 11 amino acids. Looked up from germline, CDR1 is SQVTM and CDR2 is ANQGSEA. V was cut by 8 bases and J by 6 bases, with 11 bases left in between. The CDR3 DNA reads as TGCAGCTCGGGACTTGTCAATGAGCAGTTCTTC. Encoded protein: CSSGLVNEQFF.

This clonotype was seen only a few times. V usage is TRBV6-6 and J usage is TRBJ2-7, with 8 bases lining up with TRBD2. The CDR3 runs 14 residues. The J segment lost 3 bases and the V segment lost 6 bases, leaving 7 bases of the junction unmatched. Germline assignment: CDR1 MNHNY and CDR2 SVGAGI (reference sequence). The CDR3 DNA follows: TGTGCCAGCAGATTATCAGCGGGAGACTACGAGCAGTACTTC. This encodes CASRLSAGDYEQYF.

The chain couples TRBV6-6 to TRBJ2-1, with D possibly TRBD1 on 6 matching bases. The CDR3 length is 15 residues. Germline V gene data show CDR1 as MNHNY and CDR2 as SVGAGI (reference sequence). Trimming stripped 2 bases from V and 4 bases from J, with 12 bases between. DNA for the CDR3: TGTGCCAGCAGTTACGAAGTAGGGGGATACAATGAGCAGTTCTTC. Translating gives CASSYEVGGYNEQFF.

This clonotype turned up a few times. J is TRBJ2-1 and V is TRBV15, with 8 bases aligning to TRBD2. The V gene's germline CDR1 is LNHNV and CDR2 YYDKDF (reference sequence). The CDR3 has 15 residues. The V gene end was trimmed by 0 bases and the J gene end by 11 bases; junction bases not matched to a gene: 9. The CDR3 region is CATSRDAAVAGKQFF. In nucleotides, the CDR3 is TGTGCCACCAGCAGAGACGCTGCGGTAGCGGGAAAGCAGTTCTTC.

This clonotype was seen a handful of times. This chain uses TRBV25-1 with TRBJ1-3, with 7 bases aligning to TRBD1. CDR3 size: 15 residues. Germline-derived CDR1 and CDR2 are MGHDK and SYGVNS. V lost 3 bases and J lost 9; bases outside the gene matches: 11. The CDR3 sequence is CASSEGTVGPSTIYF. CDR3 in DNA: TGTGCCAGCAGTGAGGGGACAGTGGGGCCAAGCACCATATATTTT.

The V gene is TRBV20-1, the J gene TRBJ2-1, with TRBD2 matching over 8 bases. There are 19 residues in the CDR3. CDR1 and CDR2 from the germline V gene are DFQATT and SNEGSKA (reference sequence). V shed 2 bases, J shed 0 bases, and the junction held 15 bases outside the gene matches. The CDR3, as DNA: TGCAGTGCTAGACCTTGGGGCCTAGCGGGCCTTAGCTCCTACAATGAGCAGTTCTTC. Its translation is CSARPWGLAGLSSYNEQFF.

This clonotype was observed a few times. This sequence joins TRBV6-2 or TRBV6-3 and TRBJ2-5; D may match TRBD1 or TRBD2 (5 bases each). V shed 6 bases and J shed 2 bases, with 13 bases lying between them. This CDR3 is built from 14 residues. CDR1 MNHEY and CDR2 SVGEGT come from the germline V gene. The DNA of the CDR3 is TGTGCCAGCAGGAGGGGTCAGGCTCAAGAGACCCAGTACTTC. This codes for CASRRGQAQETQYF.